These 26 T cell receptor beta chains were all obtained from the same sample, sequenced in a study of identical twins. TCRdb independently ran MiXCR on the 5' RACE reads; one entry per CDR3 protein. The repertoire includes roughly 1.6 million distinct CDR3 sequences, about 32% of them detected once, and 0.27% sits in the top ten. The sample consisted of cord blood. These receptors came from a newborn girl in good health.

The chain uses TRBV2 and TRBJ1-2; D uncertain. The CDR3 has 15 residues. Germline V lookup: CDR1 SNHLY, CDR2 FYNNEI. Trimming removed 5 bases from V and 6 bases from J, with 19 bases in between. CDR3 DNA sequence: TGTGCCAGCAGTAGTCGTCCAAGGATCGTCGATGGCTACACCTTC. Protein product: CASSSRPRIVDGYTF.

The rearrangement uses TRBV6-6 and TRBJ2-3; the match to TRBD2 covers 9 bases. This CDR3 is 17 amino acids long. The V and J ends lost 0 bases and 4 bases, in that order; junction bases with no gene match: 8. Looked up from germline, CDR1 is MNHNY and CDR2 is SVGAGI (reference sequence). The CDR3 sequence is CASSYSTGGRGPDTQYF. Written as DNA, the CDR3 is TGTGCCAGCAGTTACTCGACTGGCGGGAGGGGGCCAGATACGCAGTATTTT.

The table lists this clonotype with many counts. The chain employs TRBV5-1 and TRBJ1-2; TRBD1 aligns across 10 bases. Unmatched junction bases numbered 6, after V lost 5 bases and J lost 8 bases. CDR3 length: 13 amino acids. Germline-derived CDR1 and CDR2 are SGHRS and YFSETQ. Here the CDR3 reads CASSSGTGVGYTF. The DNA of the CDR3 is TGCGCCAGCAGTTCCGGGACAGGGGTCGGCTACACCTTC. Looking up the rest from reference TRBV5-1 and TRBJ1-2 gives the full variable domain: KAGVTQTPRYLIKTRGQQVTLSCSPISGHRSVSWYQQTPGQGLQFLFEYFSETQRNKGNFPGRFSGRQFSNSRSEMNVSTLELGDSALYLCASSSGTGVGYTFGSGTRLTVV.

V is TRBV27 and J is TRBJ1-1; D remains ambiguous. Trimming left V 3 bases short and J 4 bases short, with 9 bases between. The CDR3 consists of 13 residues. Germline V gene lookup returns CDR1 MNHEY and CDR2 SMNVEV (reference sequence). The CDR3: CASSLGFLTEAFF. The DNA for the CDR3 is TGTGCCAGCAGTTTGGGGTTTCTCACTGAAGCTTTCTTT.

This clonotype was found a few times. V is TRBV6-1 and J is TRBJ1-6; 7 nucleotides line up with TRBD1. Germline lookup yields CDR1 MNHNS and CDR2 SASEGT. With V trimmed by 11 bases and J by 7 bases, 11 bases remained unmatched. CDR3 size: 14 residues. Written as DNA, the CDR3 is TGTGCCGGAGCAACCGGGACAGCCAATTCACCCCTCCACTTT. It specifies CAGATGTANSPLHF.

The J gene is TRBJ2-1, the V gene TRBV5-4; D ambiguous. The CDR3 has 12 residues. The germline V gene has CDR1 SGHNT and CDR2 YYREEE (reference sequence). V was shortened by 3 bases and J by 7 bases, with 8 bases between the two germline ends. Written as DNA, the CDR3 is TGTGCCAGCAGCTATAAGAGGAATGAGCAGTTCTTC. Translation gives CASSYKRNEQFF.

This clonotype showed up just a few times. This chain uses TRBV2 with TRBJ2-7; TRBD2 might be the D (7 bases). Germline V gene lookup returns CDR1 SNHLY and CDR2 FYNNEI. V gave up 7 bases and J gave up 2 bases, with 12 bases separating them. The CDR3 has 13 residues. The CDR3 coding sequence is TGTGCCAGCAAGGCGGGGGCGACCTACGAGCAGTACTTC. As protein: CASKAGATYEQYF.

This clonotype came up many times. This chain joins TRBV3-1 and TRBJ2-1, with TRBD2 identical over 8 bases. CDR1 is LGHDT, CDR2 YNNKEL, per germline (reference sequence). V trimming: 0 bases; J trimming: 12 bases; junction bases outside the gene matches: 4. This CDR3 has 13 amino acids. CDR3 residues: CASSQDRTSRQFF. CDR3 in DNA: TGTGCCAGCAGCCAAGATCGGACTAGCAGGCAGTTCTTC.

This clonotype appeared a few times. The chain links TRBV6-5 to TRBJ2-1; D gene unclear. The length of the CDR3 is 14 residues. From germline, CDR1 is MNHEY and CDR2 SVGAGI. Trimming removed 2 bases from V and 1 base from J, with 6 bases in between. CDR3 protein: CASSYGQSYNEQFF. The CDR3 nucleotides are TGTGCCAGCAGTTACGGGCAATCCTACAATGAGCAGTTCTTC.

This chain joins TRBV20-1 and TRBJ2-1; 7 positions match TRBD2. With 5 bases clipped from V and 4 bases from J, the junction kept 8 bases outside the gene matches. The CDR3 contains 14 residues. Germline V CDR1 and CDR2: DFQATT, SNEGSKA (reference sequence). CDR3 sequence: CSAGRAGSYNEQFF. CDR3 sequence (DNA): TGCAGTGCTGGGAGAGCGGGGTCTTACAATGAGCAGTTCTTC.

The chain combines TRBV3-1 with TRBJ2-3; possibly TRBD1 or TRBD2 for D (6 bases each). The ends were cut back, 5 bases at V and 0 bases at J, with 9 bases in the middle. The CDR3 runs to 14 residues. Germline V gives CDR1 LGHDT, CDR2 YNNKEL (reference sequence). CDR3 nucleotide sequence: TGTGCCAGCAGCAGGGGGGAAAGCACAGATACGCAGTATTTT. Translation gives CASSRGESTDTQYF.

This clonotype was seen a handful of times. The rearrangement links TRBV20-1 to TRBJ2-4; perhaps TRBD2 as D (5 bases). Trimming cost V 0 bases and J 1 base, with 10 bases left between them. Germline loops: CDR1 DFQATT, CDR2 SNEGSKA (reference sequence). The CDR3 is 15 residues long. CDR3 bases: TGCAGTGCTAGAGATGCGGGTAGCGCCAAAAACATTCAGTACTTC. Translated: CSARDAGSAKNIQYF.

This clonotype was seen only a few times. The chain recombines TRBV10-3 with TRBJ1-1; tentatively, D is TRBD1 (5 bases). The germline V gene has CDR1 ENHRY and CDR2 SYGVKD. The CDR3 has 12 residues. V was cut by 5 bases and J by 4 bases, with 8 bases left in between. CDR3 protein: CAISPGSTEAFF. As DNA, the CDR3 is TGTGCCATCAGTCCAGGGAGCACTGAAGCTTTCTTT.

Here the CDR3 DNA reads TGTGCCAGCAGGCCAGCGGCTTCGACAGGGGGCACAGATACGCAGTATTTT. Translated, it gives CASRPAASTGGTDTQYF. V usage is TRBV27 and J usage is TRBJ2-3; 8 nucleotides line up with TRBD1. Germline V CDR1 and CDR2: MNHEY, SMNVEV (reference sequence). Trimming at V came to 6 bases and at J to 1 base, leaving 12 bases not matched to a gene. This CDR3 spans 17 amino acids.

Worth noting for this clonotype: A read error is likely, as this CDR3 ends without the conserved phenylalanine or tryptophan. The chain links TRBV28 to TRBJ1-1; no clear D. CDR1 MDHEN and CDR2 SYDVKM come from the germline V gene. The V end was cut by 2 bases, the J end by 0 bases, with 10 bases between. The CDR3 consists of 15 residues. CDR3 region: CASSLVGIMNTEAFI. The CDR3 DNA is TGTGCCAGCAGTTTAGTGGGAATCATGAACACTGAAGCTTTCATT.

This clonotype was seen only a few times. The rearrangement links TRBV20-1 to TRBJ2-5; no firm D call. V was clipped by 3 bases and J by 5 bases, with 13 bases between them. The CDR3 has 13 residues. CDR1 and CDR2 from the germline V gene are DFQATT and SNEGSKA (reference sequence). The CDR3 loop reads CSASHPAHETQYF. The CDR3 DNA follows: TGCAGTGCTAGCCACCCGGCACACGAGACCCAGTACTTC.

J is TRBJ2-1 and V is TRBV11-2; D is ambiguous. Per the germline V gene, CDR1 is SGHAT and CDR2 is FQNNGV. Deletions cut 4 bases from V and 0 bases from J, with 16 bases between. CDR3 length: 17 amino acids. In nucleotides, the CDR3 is TGTGCCAGCAGCTACCGGTCCTCCTGGAGCTCCTACAATGAGCAGTTCTTC. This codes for CASSYRSSWSSYNEQFF.

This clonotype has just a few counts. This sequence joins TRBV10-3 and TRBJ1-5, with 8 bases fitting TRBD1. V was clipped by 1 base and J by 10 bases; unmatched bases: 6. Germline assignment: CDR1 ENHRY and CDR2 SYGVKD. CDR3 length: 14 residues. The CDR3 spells CAISELWTGKPQHF. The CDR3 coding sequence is TGTGCCATCAGTGAGTTGTGGACAGGGAAACCCCAGCATTTT.

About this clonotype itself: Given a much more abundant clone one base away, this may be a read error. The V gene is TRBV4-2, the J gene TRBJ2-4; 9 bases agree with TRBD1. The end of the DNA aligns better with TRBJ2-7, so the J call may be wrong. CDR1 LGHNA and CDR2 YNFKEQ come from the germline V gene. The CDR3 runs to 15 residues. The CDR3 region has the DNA TGTACCAGCAGCCAAGATAGACAGGGGGCCTACGAGCAGTACTTC. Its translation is CTSSQDRQGAYEQYF.

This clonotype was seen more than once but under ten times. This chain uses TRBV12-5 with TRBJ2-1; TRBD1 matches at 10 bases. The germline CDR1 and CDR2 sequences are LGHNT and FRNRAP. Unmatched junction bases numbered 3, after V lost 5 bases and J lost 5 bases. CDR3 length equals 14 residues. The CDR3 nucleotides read TGTGCTAGTGGTGGACAGGGGGAAAACAATGAGCAGTTCTTC. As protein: CASGGQGENNEQFF. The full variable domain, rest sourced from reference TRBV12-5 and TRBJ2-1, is DARVTQTPRHKVTEMGQEVTMRCQPILGHNTVFWYRQTMMQGLELLAYFRNRAPLDDSGMPKDRFSAEMPDATLATLKIQPSEPRDSAVYFCASGGQGENNEQFFGPGTRLTVL.

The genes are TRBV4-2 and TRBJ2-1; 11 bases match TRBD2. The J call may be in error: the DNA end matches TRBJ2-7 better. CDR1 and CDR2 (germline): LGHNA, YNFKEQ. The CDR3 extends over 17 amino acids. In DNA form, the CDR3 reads TGTGCCAGCAGCCCCCTGGGGACTAGCGGATCCTACAATGAGCAGTACTTC. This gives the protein CASSPLGTSGSYNEQYF.

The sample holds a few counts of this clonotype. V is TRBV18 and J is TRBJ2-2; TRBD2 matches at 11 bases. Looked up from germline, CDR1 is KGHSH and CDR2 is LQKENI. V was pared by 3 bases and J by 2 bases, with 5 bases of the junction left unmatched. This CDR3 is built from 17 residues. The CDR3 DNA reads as TGTGCCAGCTCACCGAATACTAGCGGGAGAAACACCGGGGAGCTGTTTTTT. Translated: CASSPNTSGRNTGELFF.

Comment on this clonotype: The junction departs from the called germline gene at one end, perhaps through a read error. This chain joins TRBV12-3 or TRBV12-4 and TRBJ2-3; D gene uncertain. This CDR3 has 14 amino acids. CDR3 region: CASSFSESTDTRYF. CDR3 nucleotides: TGTGCCAGCAGTTTCAGTGAAAGCACAGATACGCGGTATTTT.

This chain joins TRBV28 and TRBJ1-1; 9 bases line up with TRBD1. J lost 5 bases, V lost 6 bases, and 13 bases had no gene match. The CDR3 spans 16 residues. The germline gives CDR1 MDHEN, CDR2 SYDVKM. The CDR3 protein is CASSAQGQGGRTEAFF. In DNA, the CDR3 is TGTGCCAGCAGCGCCCAGGGACAGGGAGGGCGGACTGAAGCTTTCTTT.

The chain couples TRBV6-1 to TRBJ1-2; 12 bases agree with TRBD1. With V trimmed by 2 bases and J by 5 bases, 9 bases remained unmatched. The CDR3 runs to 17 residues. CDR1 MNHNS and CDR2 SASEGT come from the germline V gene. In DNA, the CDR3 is TGTGCCAGCAGTGAATGGGGACAGGGGGCTAGTTCGTATGGCTACACCTTC. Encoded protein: CASSEWGQGASSYGYTF.

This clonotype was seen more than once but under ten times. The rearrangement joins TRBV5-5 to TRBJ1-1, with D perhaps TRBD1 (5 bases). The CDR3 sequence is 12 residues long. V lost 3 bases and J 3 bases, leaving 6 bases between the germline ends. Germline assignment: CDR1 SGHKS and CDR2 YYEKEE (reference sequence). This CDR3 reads CASSSQDTEAFF. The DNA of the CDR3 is TGTGCCAGCAGCTCACAGGACACTGAAGCTTTCTTT.